A selection of T cell receptor beta chains follows, all from one sample in a study of blood T cells in healthy people across ages. TCRdb ran MiXCR on the 5' RACE reads and lists one entry per CDR3 protein. The table records 850,000 to 950,000 distinct CDR3 sequences, 25% to 35% of them present only once. Sequenced sample: blood. These receptors were taken from a woman older than 75 in good health. Both conserved end residues are trimmed from each CDR3. Clone size is stated in some rows and not others, as once, few, many or a class when expanded.

j_gene | v_gene | abundance | CDR3aa
TRBJ2-5 | TRBV7-2 | few | ASSVPSRGTQY
TRBJ2-3 | TRBV20-1 | many | SASRGLAIQDTQY
TRBJ2-1 | TRBV4-3 | few | ASSPTGTINEQF
TRBJ2-1 | TRBV29-1 | many | SAASGGFYNEQF
TRBJ1-1 | TRBV12-3/TRBV12-4 | few | ASRILGDGRLNTEAF
TRBJ2-7 | TRBV7-9 | few | ASSLDRTASYYEQY
TRBJ2-4 | TRBV20-1 | many | SVPGLASAKNIQY
TRBJ2-3 | TRBV7-2 | many | ASSLGYADTQY
TRBJ2-5 | TRBV20-1 | NA | SARDIQETQY
TRBJ1-5 | TRBV18 | NA | ASSSLNPGQIRGGYQPQH
TRBJ2-1 | TRBV5-1 | NA | ASSLGGRGGVEQF
TRBJ1-4 | TRBV12-3/TRBV12-4 | few | ASSRTAINEKLF
TRBJ1-2 | TRBV7-9 | NA | ASSLASGTGGFLGGYT
TRBJ1-4 | TRBV4-3 | many | ASSQDIDRGFATNEKLF
TRBJ2-5 | TRBV20-1 | NA | SAREGARSVQY
TRBJ2-3 | TRBV7-9 | many | ASSPAGADTQY
TRBJ1-4 | TRBV7-2 | NA | ASSLSPLQELF
TRBJ1-1 | TRBV29-1 | NA | SVIFGRHGDPEAF
TRBJ2-5 | TRBV28 | NA | ASSFRGLAKNVQY
TRBJ1-6 | TRBV5-4 | few | ASSLDTNRATNSPLH